This entry describes one TCR beta chain. TCRdb keeps only in-frame clones here, not all; method: immunoSEQ multiplex PCR. The sample includes 60,000 or so clones, approximately 94% seen only once; the top ten take about 1%. This entry is derived from a study of control samples from healthy donors and cancer patients. The sequenced sample was blood. The TCR comes from a woman aged 18-29 years in good health.

CDR3 bases: TGCGCCAGCAGCTGGGACACCCACGTCGCAATCGCATACGAGCAGTACTTC. This translates into CASSWDTHVAIAYEQYF. The rearrangement uses TRBV5-1 and TRBJ2-7; D perhaps matches TRBD1 (6 bases). The CDR3 runs 17 residues. Trimming took 3 bases from V and 4 from J, leaving 23 bases between them. Germline-derived CDR1 and CDR2 are SGHRS and YFSETQ.